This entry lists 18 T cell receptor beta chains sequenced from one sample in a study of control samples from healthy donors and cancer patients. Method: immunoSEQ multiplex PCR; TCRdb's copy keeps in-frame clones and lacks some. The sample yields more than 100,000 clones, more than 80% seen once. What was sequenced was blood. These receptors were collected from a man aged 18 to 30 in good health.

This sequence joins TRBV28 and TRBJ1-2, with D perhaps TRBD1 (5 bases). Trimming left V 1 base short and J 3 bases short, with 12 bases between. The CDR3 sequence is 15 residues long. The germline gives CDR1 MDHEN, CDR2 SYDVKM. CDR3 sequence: CASSLLVGADYGYTF. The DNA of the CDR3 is TGTGCCAGCAGTTTATTGGTAGGGGCGGACTATGGCTACACCTTC.

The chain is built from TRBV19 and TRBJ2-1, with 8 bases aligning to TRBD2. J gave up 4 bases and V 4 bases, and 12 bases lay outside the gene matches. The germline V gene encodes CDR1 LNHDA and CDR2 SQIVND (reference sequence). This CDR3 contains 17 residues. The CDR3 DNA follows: TGTGCCAGTAGTAACACGCCGGGACTAGTGGGTTACAATGAGCAGTTCTTC. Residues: CASSNTPGLVGYNEQFF.

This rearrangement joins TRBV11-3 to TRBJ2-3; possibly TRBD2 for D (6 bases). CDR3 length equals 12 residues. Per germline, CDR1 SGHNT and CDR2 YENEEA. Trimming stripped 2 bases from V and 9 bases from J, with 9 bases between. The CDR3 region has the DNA TGTGCCAGCAGCTTACAGGAGGGCACGCAGTATTTT. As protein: CASSLQEGTQYF. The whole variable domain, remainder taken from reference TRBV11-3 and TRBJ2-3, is EAGVVQSPRYKIIEKKQPVAFWCNPISGHNTLYWYLQNLGQGPELLIRYENEEAVDDSQLPKDRFSAERLKGVDSTLKIQPAELGDSAVYLCASSLQEGTQYFGPGTRLTVL.

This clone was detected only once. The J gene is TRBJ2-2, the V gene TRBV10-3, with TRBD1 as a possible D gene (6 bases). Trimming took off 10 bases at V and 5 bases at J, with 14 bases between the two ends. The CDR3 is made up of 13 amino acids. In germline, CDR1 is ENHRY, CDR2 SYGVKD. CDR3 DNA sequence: TGTGCCACCAAACACGACAGGACCGGGGAGCTGTTTTTT. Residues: CATKHDRTGELFF.

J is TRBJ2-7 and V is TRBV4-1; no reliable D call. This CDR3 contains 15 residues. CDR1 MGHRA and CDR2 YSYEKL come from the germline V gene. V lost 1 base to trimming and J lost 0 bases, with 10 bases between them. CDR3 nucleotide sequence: TGCGCCAGCAGCCAAGGGGTTAGCTCCTCCTACGAGCAGTACTTC. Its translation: CASSQGVSSSYEQYF.

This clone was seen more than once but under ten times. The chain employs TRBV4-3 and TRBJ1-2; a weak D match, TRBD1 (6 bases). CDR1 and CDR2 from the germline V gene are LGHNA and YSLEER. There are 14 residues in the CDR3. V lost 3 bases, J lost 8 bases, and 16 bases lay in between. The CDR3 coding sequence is TGCGCCAGCAGCCAGAGCAGCGGACAGCACGGCTACACCTTC. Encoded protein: CASSQSSGQHGYTF.

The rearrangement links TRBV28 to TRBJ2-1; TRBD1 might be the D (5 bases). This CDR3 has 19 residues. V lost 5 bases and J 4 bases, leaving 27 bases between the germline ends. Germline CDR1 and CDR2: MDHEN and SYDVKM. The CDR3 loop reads CASSVPVDRPLPGYNEQFF. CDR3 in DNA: TGTGCCAGCAGTGTCCCGGTAGACAGACCCCTTCCAGGATACAATGAGCAGTTCTTC. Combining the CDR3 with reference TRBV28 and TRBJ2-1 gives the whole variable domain DVKVTQSSRYLVKRTGEKVFLECVQDMDHENMFWYRQDPGLGLRLIYFSYDVKMKEKGDIPEGYSVSREKKERFSLILESASTNQTSMYLCASSVPVDRPLPGYNEQFFGPGTRLTVL.

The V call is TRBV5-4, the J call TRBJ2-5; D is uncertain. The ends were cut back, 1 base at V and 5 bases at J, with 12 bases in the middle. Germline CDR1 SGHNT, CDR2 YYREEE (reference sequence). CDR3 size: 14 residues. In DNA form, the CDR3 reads TGTGCCAGCAGCTTGTTGGGTCCCCGGGAGACCCAGTACTTC. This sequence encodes CASSLLGPRETQYF.

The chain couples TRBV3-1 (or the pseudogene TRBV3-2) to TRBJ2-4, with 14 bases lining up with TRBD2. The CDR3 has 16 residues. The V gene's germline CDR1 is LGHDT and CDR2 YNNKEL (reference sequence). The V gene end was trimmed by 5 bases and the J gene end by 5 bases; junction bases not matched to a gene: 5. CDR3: CASSSRLAGGQNIQYF. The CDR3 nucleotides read TGTGCCAGCAGCTCCCGACTAGCGGGAGGGCAAAACATTCAGTACTTC.

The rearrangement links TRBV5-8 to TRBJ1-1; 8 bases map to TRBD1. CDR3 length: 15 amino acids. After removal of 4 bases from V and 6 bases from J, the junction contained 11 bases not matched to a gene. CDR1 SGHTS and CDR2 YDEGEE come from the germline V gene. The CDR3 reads CASSAFVGQGAEAFF. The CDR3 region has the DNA TGTGCCAGCAGCGCCTTTGTTGGACAGGGAGCTGAAGCTTTCTTT. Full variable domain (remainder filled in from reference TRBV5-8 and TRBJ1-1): EAGVTQSPTHLIKTRGQQATLRCSPISGHTSVYWYQQALGLGLQFLLWYDEGEERNRGNFPPRFSGRQFPNYSSELNVNALELEDSALYLCASSAFVGQGAEAFFGQGTRLTVV.

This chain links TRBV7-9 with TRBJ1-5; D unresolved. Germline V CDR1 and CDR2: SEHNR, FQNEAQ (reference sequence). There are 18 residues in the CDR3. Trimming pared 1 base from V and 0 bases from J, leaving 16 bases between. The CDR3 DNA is TGTGCCAGCAGCTTAGGAGAAGGCGGATCCTATAGCAATCAGCCCCAGCATTTT. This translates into CASSLGEGGSYSNQPQHF.

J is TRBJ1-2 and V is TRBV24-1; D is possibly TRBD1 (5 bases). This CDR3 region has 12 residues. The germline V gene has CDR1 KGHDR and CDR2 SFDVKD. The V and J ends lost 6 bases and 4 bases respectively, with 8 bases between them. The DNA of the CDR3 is TGTGCCACCAGTACTGGGGCCTATGGCTACACCTTC. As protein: CATSTGAYGYTF.

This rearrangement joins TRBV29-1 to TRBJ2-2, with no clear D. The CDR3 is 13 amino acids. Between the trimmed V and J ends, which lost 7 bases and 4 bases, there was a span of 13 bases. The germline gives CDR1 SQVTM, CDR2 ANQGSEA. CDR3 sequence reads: CSAQLGATGELFF. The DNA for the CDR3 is TGCAGCGCCCAACTCGGCGCCACCGGGGAGCTGTTTTTT.

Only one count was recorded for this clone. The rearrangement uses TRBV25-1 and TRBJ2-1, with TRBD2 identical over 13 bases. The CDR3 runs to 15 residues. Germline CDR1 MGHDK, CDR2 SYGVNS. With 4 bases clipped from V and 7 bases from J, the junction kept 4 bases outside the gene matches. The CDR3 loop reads CASSAPGLAGNEQFF. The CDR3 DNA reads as TGTGCCAGCAGTGCGCCGGGACTAGCGGGAAATGAGCAGTTCTTC.

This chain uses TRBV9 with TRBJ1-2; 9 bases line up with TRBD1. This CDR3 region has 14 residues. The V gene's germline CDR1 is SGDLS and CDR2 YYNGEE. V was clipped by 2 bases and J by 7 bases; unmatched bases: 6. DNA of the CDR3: TGTGCCAGCAGCGTCGGACAGGGGTCTGCTGGCTACACCTTC. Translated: CASSVGQGSAGYTF.

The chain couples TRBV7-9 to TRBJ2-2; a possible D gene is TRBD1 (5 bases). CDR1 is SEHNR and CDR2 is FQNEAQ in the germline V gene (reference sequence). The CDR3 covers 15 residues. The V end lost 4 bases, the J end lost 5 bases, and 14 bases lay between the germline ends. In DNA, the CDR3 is TGTGCCAGCAGCTCGTTAGGGGTTATAACCGGGGAGCTGTTTTTT. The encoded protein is CASSSLGVITGELFF.

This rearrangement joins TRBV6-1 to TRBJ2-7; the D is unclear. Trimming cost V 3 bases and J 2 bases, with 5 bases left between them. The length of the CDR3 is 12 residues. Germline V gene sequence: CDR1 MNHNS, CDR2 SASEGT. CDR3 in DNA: TGTGCCAGCAGTGACAGAGCCTACGAGCAGTACTTC. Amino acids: CASSDRAYEQYF.

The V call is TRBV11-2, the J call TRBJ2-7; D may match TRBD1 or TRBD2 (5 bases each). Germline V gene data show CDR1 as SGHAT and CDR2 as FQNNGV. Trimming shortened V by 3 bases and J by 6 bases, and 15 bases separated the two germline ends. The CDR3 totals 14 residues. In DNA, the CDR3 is TGTGCCAGCAGCTTCCGGGACGGGTTTTCCGAGCAGTACTTC. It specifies CASSFRDGFSEQYF.